This T cell receptor beta chain was captured by sequencing in a study of tumor-infiltrating lymphocytes in primary liver carcinoma. Overall study findings and caveats: CD4+ and CD8+ repertoires could not be compared in these unsorted bulk samples.

Germline DNA was also extracted, while the blood RNA originated from unsorted whole blood. This CDR3 region has 14 residues. This clonotype was detected once. Its specificity is unknown. A much larger clone differs from this one at a single base, so this may be a read error. A primer matching the constant region was used to make TCR beta cDNA from approximately 500 ng of total RNA. What produced the TCR beta libraries was three nested multiplex PCR rounds using slightly modified ARM-PCR. A C-beta reverse primer and TRBV1-TRBV30 forward primers served in each of the first two PCR rounds, at 10 cycles apiece. A single record per CDR3 protein comes from TCRdb applying MiXCR to the multiplex PCR reads. The table lists hundreds of thousands of distinct CDR3 sequences, approximately 54% of them singletons.

The source of this sequence is a woman aged 30 to 39 with primary liver carcinoma and hepatitis B virus infection. The sample was peripheral blood. The chain is built from TRBV12-3 or TRBV12-4 and TRBJ2-1; D unresolved. The CDR3 region has the DNA TGTGCCAGCGGTTTTACTGGATTCCTCGATGAGCAGTTCTTC. This translates into CASGFTGFLDEQFF.